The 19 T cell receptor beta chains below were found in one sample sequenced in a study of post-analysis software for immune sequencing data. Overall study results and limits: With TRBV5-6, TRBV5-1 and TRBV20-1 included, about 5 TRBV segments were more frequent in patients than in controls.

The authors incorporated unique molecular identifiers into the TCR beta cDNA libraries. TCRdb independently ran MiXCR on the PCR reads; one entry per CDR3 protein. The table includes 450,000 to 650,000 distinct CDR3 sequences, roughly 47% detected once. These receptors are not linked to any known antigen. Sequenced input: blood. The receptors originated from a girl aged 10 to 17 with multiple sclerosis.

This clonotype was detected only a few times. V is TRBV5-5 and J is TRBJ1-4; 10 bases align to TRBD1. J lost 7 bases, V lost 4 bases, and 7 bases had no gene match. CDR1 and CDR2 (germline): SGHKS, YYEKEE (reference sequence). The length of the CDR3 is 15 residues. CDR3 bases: TGTGCCAGCAGCGTGACAGGGGGCTTGGCTGAAAAACTGTTTTTT. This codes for CASSVTGGLAEKLFF.

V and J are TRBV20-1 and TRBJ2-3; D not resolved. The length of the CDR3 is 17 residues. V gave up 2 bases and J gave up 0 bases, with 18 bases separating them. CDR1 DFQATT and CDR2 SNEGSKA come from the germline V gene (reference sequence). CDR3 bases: TGCAGTGCTAGATCGATCCAGCGATTCACTAGCACAGATACGCAGTATTTT. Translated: CSARSIQRFTSTDTQYF.

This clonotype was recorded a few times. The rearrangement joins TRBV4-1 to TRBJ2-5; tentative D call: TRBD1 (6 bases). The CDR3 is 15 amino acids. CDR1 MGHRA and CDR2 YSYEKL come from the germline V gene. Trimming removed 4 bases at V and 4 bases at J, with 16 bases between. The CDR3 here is CASSRPLTGSETQYF. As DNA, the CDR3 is TGCGCCAGCAGCCGCCCGTTAACAGGGTCAGAGACCCAGTACTTC.

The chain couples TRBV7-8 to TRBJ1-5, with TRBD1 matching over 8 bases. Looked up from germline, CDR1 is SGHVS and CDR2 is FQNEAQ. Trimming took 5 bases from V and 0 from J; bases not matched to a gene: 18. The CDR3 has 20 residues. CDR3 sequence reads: CASSRRWTGIGEYSNQPQHF. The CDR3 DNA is TGTGCCAGCAGCCGACGCTGGACAGGGATTGGGGAATATAGCAATCAGCCCCAGCATTTT.

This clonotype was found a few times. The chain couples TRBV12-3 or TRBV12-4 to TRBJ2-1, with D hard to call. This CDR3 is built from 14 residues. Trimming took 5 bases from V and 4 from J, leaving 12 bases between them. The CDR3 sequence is CASSLTRIYNEQFF. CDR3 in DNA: TGTGCCAGCAGTCTGACCAGGATTTACAATGAGCAGTTCTTC.

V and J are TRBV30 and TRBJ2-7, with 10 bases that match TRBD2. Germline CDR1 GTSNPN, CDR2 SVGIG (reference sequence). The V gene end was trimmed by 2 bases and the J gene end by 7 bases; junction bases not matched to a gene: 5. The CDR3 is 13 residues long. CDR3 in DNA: TGTGCCTGGAGTAGCGGGGGGGCGAGAGAGCAGTACTTC. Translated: CAWSSGGAREQYF.

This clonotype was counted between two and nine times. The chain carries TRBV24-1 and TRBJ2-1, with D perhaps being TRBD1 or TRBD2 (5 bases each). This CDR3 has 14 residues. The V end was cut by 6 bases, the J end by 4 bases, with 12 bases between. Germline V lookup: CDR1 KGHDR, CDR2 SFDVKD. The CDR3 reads CATSHPGTYNEQFF. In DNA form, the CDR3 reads TGTGCCACCAGTCACCCCGGGACGTACAATGAGCAGTTCTTC.

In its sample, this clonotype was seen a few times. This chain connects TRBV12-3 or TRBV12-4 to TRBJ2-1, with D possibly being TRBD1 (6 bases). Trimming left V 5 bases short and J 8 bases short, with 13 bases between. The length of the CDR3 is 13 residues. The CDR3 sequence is CASSTSTGYEQFF. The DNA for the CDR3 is TGTGCCAGCAGTACCTCAACAGGGTATGAGCAGTTCTTC.

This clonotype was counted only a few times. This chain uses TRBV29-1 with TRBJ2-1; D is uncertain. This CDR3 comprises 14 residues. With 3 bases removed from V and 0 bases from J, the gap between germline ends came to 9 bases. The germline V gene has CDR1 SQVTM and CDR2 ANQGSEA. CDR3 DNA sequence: TGCAGCGTTGATCGGAAGAGCTCCTACAATGAGCAGTTCTTC. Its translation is CSVDRKSSYNEQFF.

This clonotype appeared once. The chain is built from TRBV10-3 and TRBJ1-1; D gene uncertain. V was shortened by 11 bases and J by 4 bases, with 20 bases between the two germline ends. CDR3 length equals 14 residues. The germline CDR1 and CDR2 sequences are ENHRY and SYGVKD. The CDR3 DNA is TGTGCCGCCTCCGCCAGTATAGAAGGCACTGAAGCTTTCTTT. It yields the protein CAASASIEGTEAFF.

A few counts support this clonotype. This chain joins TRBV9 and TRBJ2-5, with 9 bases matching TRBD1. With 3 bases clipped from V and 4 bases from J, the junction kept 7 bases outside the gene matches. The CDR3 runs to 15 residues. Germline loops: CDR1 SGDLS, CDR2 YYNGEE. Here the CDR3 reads CASSEGTGRAETQYF. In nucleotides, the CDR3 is TGTGCCAGCAGCGAAGGGACAGGGCGGGCAGAGACCCAGTACTTC.

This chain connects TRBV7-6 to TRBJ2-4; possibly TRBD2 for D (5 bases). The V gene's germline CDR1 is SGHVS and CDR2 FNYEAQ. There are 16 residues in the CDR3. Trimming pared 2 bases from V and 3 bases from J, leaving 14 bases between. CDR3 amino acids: CASSLSGGRGKNIQYF. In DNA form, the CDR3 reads TGTGCCAGCAGCTTATCAGGAGGTCGGGGCAAAAACATTCAGTACTTC.

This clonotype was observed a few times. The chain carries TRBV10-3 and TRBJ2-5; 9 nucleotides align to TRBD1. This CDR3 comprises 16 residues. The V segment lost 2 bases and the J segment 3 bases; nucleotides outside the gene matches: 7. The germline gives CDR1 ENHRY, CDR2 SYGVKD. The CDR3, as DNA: TGTGCCATCAGTGAGGCCGGGACAGGGACAAAAGAGACCCAGTACTTC. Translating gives CAISEAGTGTKETQYF.

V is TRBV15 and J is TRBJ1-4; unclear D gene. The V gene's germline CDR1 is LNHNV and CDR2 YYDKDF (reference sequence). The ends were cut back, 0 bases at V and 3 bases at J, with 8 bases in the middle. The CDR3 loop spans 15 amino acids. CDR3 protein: CATSRDLGANEKLFF. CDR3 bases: TGTGCCACCAGCAGAGATCTCGGTGCTAATGAAAAACTGTTTTTT.

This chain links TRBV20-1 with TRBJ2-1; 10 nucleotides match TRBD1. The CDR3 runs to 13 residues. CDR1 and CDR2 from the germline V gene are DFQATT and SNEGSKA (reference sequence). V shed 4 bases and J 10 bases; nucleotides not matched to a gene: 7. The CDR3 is CSAKDRGEVEQFF. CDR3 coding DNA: TGCAGTGCTAAGGACAGGGGGGAGGTCGAGCAGTTCTTC.

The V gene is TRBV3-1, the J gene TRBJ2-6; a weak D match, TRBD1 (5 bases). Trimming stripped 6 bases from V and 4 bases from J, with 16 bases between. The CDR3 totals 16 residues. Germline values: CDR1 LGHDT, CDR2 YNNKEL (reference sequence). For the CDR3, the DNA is TGTGCCAGCAGTTCTATAGGGGTGTCAGGGGCCAACGTCCTGACTTTC. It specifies CASSSIGVSGANVLTF. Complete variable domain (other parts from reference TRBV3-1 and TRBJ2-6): DTAVSQTPKYLVTQMGNDKSIKCEQNLGHDTMYWYKQDSKKFLKIMFSYNNKELIINETVPNRFSPKSPDKAHLNLHINSLELGDSAVYFCASSSIGVSGANVLTFGAGSRLTVL.

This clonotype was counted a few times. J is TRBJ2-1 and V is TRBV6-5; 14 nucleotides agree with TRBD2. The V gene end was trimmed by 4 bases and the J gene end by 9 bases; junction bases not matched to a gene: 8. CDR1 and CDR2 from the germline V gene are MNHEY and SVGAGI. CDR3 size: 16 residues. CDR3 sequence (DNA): TGTGCCAGCAGTTTCGGACTAGCGGGAGGTTTGGGTGAGCAGTTCTTC. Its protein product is CASSFGLAGGLGEQFF.

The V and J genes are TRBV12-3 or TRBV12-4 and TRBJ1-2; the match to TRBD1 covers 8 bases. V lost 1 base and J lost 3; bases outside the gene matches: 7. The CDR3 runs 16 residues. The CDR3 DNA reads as TGTGCCAGCAGTTTAGAAGGCAGGGGGCGCGACTATGGCTACACCTTC. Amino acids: CASSLEGRGRDYGYTF.

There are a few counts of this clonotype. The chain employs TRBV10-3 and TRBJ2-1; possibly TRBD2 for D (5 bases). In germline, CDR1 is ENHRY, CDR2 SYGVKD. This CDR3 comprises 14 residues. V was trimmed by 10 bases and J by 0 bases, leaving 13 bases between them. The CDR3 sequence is CATGDESSYNEQFF. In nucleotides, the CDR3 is TGTGCCACCGGGGATGAAAGCTCCTACAATGAGCAGTTCTTC.